Shown below are 7 T cell receptor beta chains from a single sample sequenced in a study of T-cell reconstitution after alpha-beta-depleted transplantation in children. Preparation of the TCRbeta library involved a method that used unique molecular identifiers. TCRdb independently ran MiXCR on the PCR reads; one entry per CDR3 protein. The sample has some 180,000 distinct CDR3 sequences; about 6.6% are singletons. The sample consisted of PBMCs, taken before TCRalphabeta/CD19-depleted stem cell transplant. The receptors shown here come from a boy aged 2-9 years with acute lymphoblastic leukemia, due to receive a stem cell transplant.

This clonotype was picked up a small number of times. V gene TRBV4-3 combines with J gene TRBJ1-2; D unresolved. The CDR3 is made up of 14 amino acids. V was pared by 1 base and J by 0 bases, with 6 bases between. From germline, CDR1 is LGHNA and CDR2 YSLEER. DNA of the CDR3: TGCGCCAGCAGCCAAGGGACGGCTAACTATGGCTACACCTTC. Translating gives CASSQGTANYGYTF.

This clonotype was seen ten or more times. The chain couples TRBV4-2 to TRBJ1-1; TRBD1 might be the D (5 bases). This CDR3 region has 17 residues. Germline CDR1 and CDR2: LGHNA and YNFKEQ. Trimming shortened V by 0 bases and J by 10 bases, and 24 bases separated the two germline ends. The CDR3 region is CASSQDWGGGGDLGAFF. The CDR3 DNA sequence: TGTGCCAGCAGCCAAGATTGGGGTGGTGGGGGGGACTTAGGAGCTTTCTTT.

This clonotype was found many times. The J gene is TRBJ1-1, the V gene TRBV20-1, with a possible D match to TRBD1 (6 bases). This CDR3 has 13 residues. In germline, CDR1 is DFQATT, CDR2 SNEGSKA (reference sequence). V lost 6 bases and J 4 bases, leaving 15 bases between the germline ends. In DNA, the CDR3 is TGCAGTGCGAGACCTACAGGGCGCACTGAAGCTTTCTTT. Translating gives CSARPTGRTEAFF.

This clonotype was seen a handful of times. The V and J genes are TRBV20-1 and TRBJ2-7; D might be TRBD1 (6 bases). Trimming cost V 5 bases and J 3 bases, with 14 bases left between them. This CDR3 spans 13 amino acids. Germline CDR1 reads DFQATT; CDR2 reads SNEGSKA (reference sequence). The CDR3 DNA follows: TGCAGTGCTGGTCCCGGGACATACTACGAGCAGTACTTC. This translates into CSAGPGTYYEQYF.

The table lists this clonotype with a few counts. The V call is TRBV3-1, the J call TRBJ2-6, with 8 bases identical to TRBD2. Germline assignment: CDR1 LGHDT and CDR2 YNNKEL (reference sequence). CDR3 size: 17 residues. V lost 1 base and J lost 2; bases outside the gene matches: 4. CDR3 coding DNA: TGTGCCAGCAGCCAAGTGAGGCGGGGGGCTGGGGCCAACGTCCTGACTTTC. Protein sequence: CASSQVRRGAGANVLTF.

This clonotype was counted ten times or more. The genes are TRBV29-1 and TRBJ2-3, with 11 bases aligning to TRBD1. Trimming at V came to 3 bases and at J to 5 bases, leaving 1 base not matched to a gene. CDR3 length: 13 amino acids. Germline loops: CDR1 SQVTM, CDR2 ANQGSEA. This CDR3 is CSVEGTGGDTQYF. The CDR3 DNA sequence: TGCAGCGTTGAGGGGACAGGGGGAGATACGCAGTATTTT.

This clonotype has at least ten counts. The rearrangement joins TRBV10-2 to TRBJ2-1; 7 nucleotides agree with TRBD1. The CDR3 length is 14 residues. Germline V lookup: CDR1 WSHSY, CDR2 SAAADI. Unmatched junction bases numbered 7, after V lost 6 bases and J lost 5 bases. The CDR3 DNA reads TGCGCCAGCAGAAGGTTAGGGGGCCACAATGAGCAGTTCTTC. Protein product: CASRRLGGHNEQFF.